These T cell receptor beta chains were read from a single sample in a study of shared clonotypes between healthy human individuals. Generated by immunoSEQ multiplex PCR, the TCRdb table keeps only in-frame clones and is missing some. Found here are a few million clones, over 90% of them singletons; the top ten hold about 0.41%. The sequenced material came from naive CD4+ T cells from PBMCs. All receptors derive from a man between 18 and 29 years old in good health. Some clones in this sample may be carry-over from other donors' samples. Each CDR3 is given with its conserved first and last residue. The D gene is left open where the match is weak. Size tells how often a clone was seen (once, few, many) or the class of an expanded clone, and some rows leave it out.

>TRBD1|TRBJ1-1|once|TRBV4-3
TGCGCCAGCAGCCAATGGACAGGGGGCAAGGGCACTGAAGCTTTCTTT
CASSQWTGGKGTEAFF
>-|TRBJ1-2|-|TRBV29-1
TGCAGCGTTGTTAGGGTCTATGGCTACACCTTC
CSVVRVYGYTF
>-|TRBJ1-1|-|TRBV6-6
TGTGCCAGCAGTCCCTCAACCTTGACTGCTGTGGAAGCTTTCTTT
CASSPSTLTAVEAFF
>TRBD1|TRBJ1-2|-|TRBV18
TGTGCCAGCTCACCGGGCCAGGGGGTAGGAGATGGCTACACCTTC
CASSPGQGVGDGYTF
>-|TRBJ2-1|-|TRBV27
TGTGCCAGCAGTTCGGTAGGTGAGCAGTTCTTC
CASSSVGEQFF
>-|TRBJ2-1|-|TRBV9
TGTGCCAGCAGCGTAAGGGACCCCAGCTCCTACAATGAGCAGTTCTTC
CASSVRDPSSYNEQFF
>-|TRBJ2-1|once|TRBV4-3
TGCGCCAGCAGCCCCTACGGACCTCACAATGAGCAGTTCTTC
CASSPYGPHNEQFF
>-|TRBJ2-2|-|TRBV7-2
TGTGCCAGCAGCTTAGCGCCAGCGGCGAACACCGGGGAGCTGTTTTTT
CASSLAPAANTGELFF
>TRBD1|TRBJ2-7|-|TRBV7-2
TGTGCCAGCAGCTTAGACAGACAGGGGAGCTCCTACGAGCAGTACTTC
CASSLDRQGSSYEQYF
>-|TRBJ1-2|-|TRBV2
TGTGCCAGCAGACGTCGGGGGGCAAACTATGGCTACACCTTC
CASRRRGANYGYTF
>TRBD2|TRBJ2-1|once|TRBV7-2
TGTGCCAGCAGGCTTACTAGCGGGGTTTACAATGAGCAGTTCTTC
CASRLTSGVYNEQFF
>-|TRBJ2-2|-|TRBV25-1
TGTGCCAGCAGTGTGTACAGGGACACCGGGGAGCTGTTTTTT
CASSVYRDTGELFF
>-|TRBJ2-2|once|TRBV2
TGTGCCGGTGGGACAAACCCTCTGGCCAGGGAGCTGTTTTTT
CAGGTNPLARELFF
>-|TRBJ2-7|-|TRBV11-1
TGTGCCAGCAGCTTAGTAGAGAAGTCCAGCTACGAGCAGTACTTC
CASSLVEKSSYEQYF
>-|TRBJ2-3|once|TRBV6-5
TGTGCCAGCAGTTACTCCCGGCAGGGAGGAGATACGCAGTATTTT
CASSYSRQGGDTQYF
>-|TRBJ2-5|-|TRBV6-6
TGTGCCAGCAGAGGACCGGGTGAGCAGACCCAGTACTTC
CASRGPGEQTQYF
>TRBD1|TRBJ2-1|-|TRBV6-5
TGTGCCAGCAGTTCTACAAGGACAGGGGGCAAAGTTGAGCAGTTCTTC
CASSSTRTGGKVEQFF
>-|TRBJ2-2|-|TRBV5-5
TGTGCCAGCAGCCCCCACCCGGCCGGGGAGCTGTTTTTT
CASSPHPAGELFF
>-|TRBJ1-5|-|TRBV18
TGTGCCAGCTCGCCGACGGGACAAAATCAGCCCCAGCATTTT
CASSPTGQNQPQHF
>TRBD1|TRBJ1-2|-|TRBV7-2
TGTGCCAGCAGCACACGACAGGGGTCAATCAACTATGGCTACACCTTC
CASSTRQGSINYGYTF
>-|TRBJ2-3|once|TRBV27
TGTGCCAGCAGTTTATCCAGGAGGGGCACAGATACGCAGTATTTT
CASSLSRRGTDTQYF
>TRBD2|TRBJ2-3|-|TRBV27
TGTGCCAGCAGTTTATCTAGCGGGAGTTGGTGGGATACGCAGTATTTT
CASSLSSGSWWDTQYF
>-|TRBJ2-5|-|TRBV7-2
TGTGCCAGCAGCTTAGTGGGTGCAGCGGGCGAGACCCAGTACTTC
CASSLVGAAGETQYF
>-|TRBJ1-5|-|TRBV6-5
TGTGCCAGCAGTACCGGGACCCCAAATCAGCCCCAGCATTTT
CASSTGTPNQPQHF
>-|TRBJ2-2|once|TRBV5-1
TGCGCCAGCAGCTTGGAGATCCCAGGAATAGCCGGGGAGCTGTTTTTT
CASSLEIPGIAGELFF
>-|TRBJ1-6|once|TRBV5-6
TGTGCCAGCGGAAAGGACTTTAGCTCCTATAATTCACCCCTCCACTTT
CASGKDFSSYNSPLHF
>TRBD1|TRBJ2-7|-|TRBV7-3
TGTGCCAGCAGTTCCGGACAGGGGGGAGAGCAGTACTTC
CASSSGQGGEQYF
>TRBD1|TRBJ1-1|-|TRBV18
TGTGCCAGCTCCCTAGGACAGGGGGCGATCACTGAAGCTTTCTTT
CASSLGQGAITEAFF
>-|TRBJ2-2|-|TRBV10-3
TGTGCCATCAGTGAGTCTGGGGGGAACACCGGGGAGCTGTTTTTT
CAISESGGNTGELFF
>TRBD1|TRBJ1-5|-|TRBV19
TGTGCCAGTAGGCCGGGACAGAACAATCAGCCCCAGCATTTT
CASRPGQNNQPQHF
>TRBD1|TRBJ2-7|once|TRBV5-6
TGTGCCAGCAGCTTGGGTAGGGGGCGGTACGAGCAGTACTTC
CASSLGRGRYEQYF
>-|TRBJ2-7|-|TRBV27
TGTGCCAGCAGTTTGCGGGGAACCTACGAGCAGTACTTC
CASSLRGTYEQYF
>TRBD2|TRBJ2-2|-|TRBV5-1
TGCGCCAGCAGCTTTTCCATTAGCGGGGGGAACACCGGGGAGCTGTTTTTT
CASSFSISGGNTGELFF
>-|TRBJ2-7|-|TRBV14
TGTGCCAGCAGCCCCCAAATGGGTTCCTACGAGCAGTACTTC
CASSPQMGSYEQYF
>TRBD1|TRBJ1-2|-|TRBV30
TGTGCCTGGAGAAACCCGGGACACAGGGGCCCGGGAGGCTACACCTTC
CAWRNPGHRGPGGYTF
>TRBD1|TRBJ2-3|-|TRBV5-8
TGTGCCAGCAGCTTAGACAGGGGTTTTGCAGATACGCAGTATTTT
CASSLDRGFADTQYF
>TRBD2|TRBJ2-3|-|TRBV28
TGTGCCAGCAGTTCCCATTTAGCGGGTAGTGTGGATACGCAGTATTTT
CASSSHLAGSVDTQYF
>-|TRBJ1-3|-|TRBV6-1
TGTGCCAGCAGTGTGACAGCCTCTGGAAACACCATATATTTT
CASSVTASGNTIYF
>-|TRBJ1-4|-|TRBV25-1
TGTGCCACCGTGGACCGTTCAACTAATGAAAAACTGTTTTTT
CATVDRSTNEKLFF
>TRBD2|TRBJ2-5|-|TRBV28
TGTGCCAGCAGCCGGACGGGGGGTAGAGAGACCCAGTACTTC
CASSRTGGRETQYF
>-|TRBJ1-3|-|TRBV15
TGTGCCACCAGCAGAGATCTTGGGACGGCGAAGGGAAACACCATATATTTT
CATSRDLGTAKGNTIYF
>TRBD2|TRBJ2-7|-|TRBV28
TGTGCCAGCAGTTTGACTAGCGGCTACGAGCAGTACTTC
CASSLTSGYEQYF